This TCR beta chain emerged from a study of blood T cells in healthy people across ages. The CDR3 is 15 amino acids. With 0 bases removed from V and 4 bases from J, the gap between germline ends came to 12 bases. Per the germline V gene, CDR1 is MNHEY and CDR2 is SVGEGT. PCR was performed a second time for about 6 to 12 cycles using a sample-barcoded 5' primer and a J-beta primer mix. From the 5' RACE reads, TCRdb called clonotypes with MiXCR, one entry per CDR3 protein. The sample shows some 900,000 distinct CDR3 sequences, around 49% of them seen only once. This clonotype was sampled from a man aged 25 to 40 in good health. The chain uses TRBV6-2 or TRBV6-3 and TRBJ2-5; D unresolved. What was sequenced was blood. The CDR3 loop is CASSYSPVPSETQYF. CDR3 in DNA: TGTGCCAGCAGTTACTCGCCAGTACCGTCAGAGACCCAGTACTTC.